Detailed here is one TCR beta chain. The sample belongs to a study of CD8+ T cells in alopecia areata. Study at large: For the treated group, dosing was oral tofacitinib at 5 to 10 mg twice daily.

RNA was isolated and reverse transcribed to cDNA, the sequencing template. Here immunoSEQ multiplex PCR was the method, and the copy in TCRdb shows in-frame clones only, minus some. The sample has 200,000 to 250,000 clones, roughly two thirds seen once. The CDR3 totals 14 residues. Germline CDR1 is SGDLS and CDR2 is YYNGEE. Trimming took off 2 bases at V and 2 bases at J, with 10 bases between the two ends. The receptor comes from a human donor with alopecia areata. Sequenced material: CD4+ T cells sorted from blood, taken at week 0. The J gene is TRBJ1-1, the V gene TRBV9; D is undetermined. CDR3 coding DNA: TGTGCCAGCAGCGTTTACCAGTCCAACACTGAAGCTTTCTTT. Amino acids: CASSVYQSNTEAFF. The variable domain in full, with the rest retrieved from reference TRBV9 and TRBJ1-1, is DSGVTQTPKHLITATGQRVTLRCSPRSGDLSVYWYQQSLDQGLQFLIQYYNGEERAKGNILERFSAQQFPDLHSELNLSSLELGDSALYFCASSVYQSNTEAFFGQGTRLTVV.